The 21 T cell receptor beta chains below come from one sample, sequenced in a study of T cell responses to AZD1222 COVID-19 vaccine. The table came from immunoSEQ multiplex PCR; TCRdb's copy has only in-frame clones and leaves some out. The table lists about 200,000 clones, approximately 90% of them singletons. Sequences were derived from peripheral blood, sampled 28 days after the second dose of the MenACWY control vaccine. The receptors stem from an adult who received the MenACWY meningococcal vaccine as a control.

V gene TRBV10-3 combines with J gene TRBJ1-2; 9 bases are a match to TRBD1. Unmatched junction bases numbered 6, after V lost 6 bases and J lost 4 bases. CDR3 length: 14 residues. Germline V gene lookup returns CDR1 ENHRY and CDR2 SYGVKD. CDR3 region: CAIRPGTGPYGYTF. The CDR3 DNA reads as TGTGCCATCAGACCCGGGACAGGGCCCTATGGCTACACCTTC.

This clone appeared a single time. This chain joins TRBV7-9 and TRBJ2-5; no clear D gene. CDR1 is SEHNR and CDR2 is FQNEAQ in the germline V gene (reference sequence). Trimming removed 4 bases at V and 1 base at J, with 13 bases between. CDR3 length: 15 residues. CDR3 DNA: TGTGCCAGCAGCTCTAGAGGACGGATCCAAGAGACCCAGTACTTC. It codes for CASSSRGRIQETQYF.

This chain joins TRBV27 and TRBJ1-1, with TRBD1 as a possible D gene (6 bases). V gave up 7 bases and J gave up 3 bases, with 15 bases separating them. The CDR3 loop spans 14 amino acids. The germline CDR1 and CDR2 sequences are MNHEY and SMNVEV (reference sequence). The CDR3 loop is CASTPGGPDTEAFF. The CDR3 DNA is TGTGCCAGCACCCCGGGGGGCCCCGACACTGAAGCTTTCTTT.

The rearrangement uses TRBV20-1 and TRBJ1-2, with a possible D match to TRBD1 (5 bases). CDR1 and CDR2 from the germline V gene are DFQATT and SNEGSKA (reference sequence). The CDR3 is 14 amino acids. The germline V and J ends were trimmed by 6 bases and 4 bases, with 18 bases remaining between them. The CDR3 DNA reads TGCAGTGCAAGTCGGGTTCCTGGGGGCTATGGCTACACCTTC. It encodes CSASRVPGGYGYTF.

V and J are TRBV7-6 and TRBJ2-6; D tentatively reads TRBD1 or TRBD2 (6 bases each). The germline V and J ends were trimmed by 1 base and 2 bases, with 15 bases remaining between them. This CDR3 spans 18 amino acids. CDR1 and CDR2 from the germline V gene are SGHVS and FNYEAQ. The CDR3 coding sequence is TGTGCCAGCAGCTTAGGGGGGGCGTTAGTCCCTGGGGCCAACGTCCTGACTTTC. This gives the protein CASSLGGALVPGANVLTF.

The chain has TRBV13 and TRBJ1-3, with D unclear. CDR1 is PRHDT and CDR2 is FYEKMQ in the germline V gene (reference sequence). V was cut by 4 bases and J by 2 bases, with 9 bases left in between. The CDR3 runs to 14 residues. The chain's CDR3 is CASSSKGPGNTIYF. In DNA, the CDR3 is TGTGCCAGCAGCTCCAAAGGACCTGGAAACACCATATATTTT.

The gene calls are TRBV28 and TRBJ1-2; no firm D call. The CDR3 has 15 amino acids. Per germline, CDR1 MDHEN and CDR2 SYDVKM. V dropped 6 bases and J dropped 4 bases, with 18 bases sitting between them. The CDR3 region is CASSSGSSGVYGYTF. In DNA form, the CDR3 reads TGTGCCAGCAGCTCTGGGAGTAGCGGGGTCTATGGCTACACCTTC.

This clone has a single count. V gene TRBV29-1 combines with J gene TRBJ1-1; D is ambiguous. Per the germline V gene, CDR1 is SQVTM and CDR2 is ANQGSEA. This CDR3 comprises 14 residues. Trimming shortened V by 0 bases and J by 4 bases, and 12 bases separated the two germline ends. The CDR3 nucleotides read TGCAGCGTTGAAGATCTTTCTTTGGGCACTGAAGCTTTCTTT. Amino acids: CSVEDLSLGTEAFF. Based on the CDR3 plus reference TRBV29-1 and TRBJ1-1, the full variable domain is SAVISQKPSRDICQRGTSLTIQCQVDSQVTMMFWYRQQPGQSLTLIATANQGSEATYESGFVIDKFPISRPNLTFSTLTVSNMSPEDSSIYLCSVEDLSLGTEAFFGQGTRLTVV.

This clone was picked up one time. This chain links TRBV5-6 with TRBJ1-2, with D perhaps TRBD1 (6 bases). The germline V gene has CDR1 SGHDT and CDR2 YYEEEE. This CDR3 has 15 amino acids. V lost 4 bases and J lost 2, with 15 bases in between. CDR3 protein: CASSQPHDRNYGYTF. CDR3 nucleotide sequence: TGTGCCAGCAGCCAGCCCCATGACAGGAACTATGGCTACACCTTC.

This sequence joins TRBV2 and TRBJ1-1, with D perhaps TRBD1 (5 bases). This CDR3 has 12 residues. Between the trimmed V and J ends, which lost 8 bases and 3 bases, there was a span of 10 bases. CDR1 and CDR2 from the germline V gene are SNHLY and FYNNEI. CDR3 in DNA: TGTGCCAGCGGCGCAGGGTACACTGAAGCTTTCTTT. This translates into CASGAGYTEAFF.

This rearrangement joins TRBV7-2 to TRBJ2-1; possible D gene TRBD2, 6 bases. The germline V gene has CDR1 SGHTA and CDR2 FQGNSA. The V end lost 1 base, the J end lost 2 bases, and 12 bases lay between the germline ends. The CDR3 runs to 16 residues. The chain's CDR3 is CASSLVGLITYNEQFF. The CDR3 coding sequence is TGTGCCAGCAGCTTAGTGGGACTGATCACCTACAATGAGCAGTTCTTC.

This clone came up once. The DNA for the CDR3 is TGTGCCAGCAGCCCCACCGTGGGGGGAGAAAAACTGTTTTTT. Amino acids: CASSPTVGGEKLFF. The rearrangement uses TRBV2 and TRBJ1-4; TRBD1 is a possible D gene (5 bases). The CDR3 extends over 14 amino acids. From germline, CDR1 is SNHLY and CDR2 FYNNEI. Trimming removed 6 bases from V and 8 bases from J, with 16 bases in between.

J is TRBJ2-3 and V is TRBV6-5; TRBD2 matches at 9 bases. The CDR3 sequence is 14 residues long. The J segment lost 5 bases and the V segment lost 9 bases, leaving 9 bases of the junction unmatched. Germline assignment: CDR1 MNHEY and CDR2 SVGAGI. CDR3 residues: CASDGLAGQDTQYF. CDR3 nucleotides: TGTGCCAGTGACGGGCTAGCGGGACAAGATACGCAGTATTTT.

The CDR3 sequence is CASRRGFAYNEQFF. Here the CDR3 DNA reads TGTGCCAGCCGAAGGGGTTTCGCCTACAATGAGCAGTTCTTC. The V call is TRBV6-5, the J call TRBJ2-1; TRBD1 might be the D (5 bases). Trimming cost V 8 bases and J 2 bases, with 13 bases left between them. The CDR3 spans 14 residues. Germline V gene sequence: CDR1 MNHEY, CDR2 SVGAGI.

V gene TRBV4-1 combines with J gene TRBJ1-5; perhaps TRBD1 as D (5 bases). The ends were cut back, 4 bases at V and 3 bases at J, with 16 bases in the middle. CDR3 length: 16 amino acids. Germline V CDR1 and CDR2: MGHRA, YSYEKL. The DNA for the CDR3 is TGCGCCAGCAGCCCATGGGGGGATGCTGACAATCAGCCCCAGCATTTT. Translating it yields CASSPWGDADNQPQHF.

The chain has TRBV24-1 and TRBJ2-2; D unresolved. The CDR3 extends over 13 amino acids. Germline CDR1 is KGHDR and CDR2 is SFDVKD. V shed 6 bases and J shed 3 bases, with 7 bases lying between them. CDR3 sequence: CATSRGDTGELFF. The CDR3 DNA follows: TGTGCCACCAGTCGTGGGGACACCGGGGAGCTGTTTTTT.

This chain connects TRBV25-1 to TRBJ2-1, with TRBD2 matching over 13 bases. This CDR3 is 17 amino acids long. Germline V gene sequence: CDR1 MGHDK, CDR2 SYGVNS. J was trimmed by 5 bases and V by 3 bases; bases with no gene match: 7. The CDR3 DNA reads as TGTGCCAGCAGTGACCTCCGGACTAGCGGGGGTCACAATGAGCAGTTCTTC. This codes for CASSDLRTSGGHNEQFF. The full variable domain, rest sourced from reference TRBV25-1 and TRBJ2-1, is EADIYQTPRYLVIGTGKKITLECSQTMGHDKMYWYQQDPGMELHLIHYSYGVNSTEKGDLSSESTVSRIRTEHFPLTLESARPSHTSQYLCASSDLRTSGGHNEQFFGPGTRLTVL.

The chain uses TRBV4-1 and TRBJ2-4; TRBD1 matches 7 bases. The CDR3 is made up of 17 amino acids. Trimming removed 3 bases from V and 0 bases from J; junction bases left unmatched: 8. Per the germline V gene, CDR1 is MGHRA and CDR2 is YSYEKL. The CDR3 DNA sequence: TGCGCCAGCAGCCAGCCGACGGGACAGACAGCCAAAAACATTCAGTACTTC. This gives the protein CASSQPTGQTAKNIQYF.

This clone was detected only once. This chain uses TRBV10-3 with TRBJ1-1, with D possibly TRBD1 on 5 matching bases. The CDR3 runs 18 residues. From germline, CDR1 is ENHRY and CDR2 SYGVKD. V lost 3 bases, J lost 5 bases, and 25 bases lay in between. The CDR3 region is CAISERGGGQLLWTEAFF. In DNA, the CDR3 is TGTGCCATCAGTGAACGTGGGGGAGGGCAGCTCCTTTGGACTGAAGCTTTCTTT.

CDR3 DNA sequence: TGTGCCAGCAGCCCCGGACAGGGGGTAGAGACCCAGTACTTC. Amino acids: CASSPGQGVETQYF. V and J are TRBV7-9 and TRBJ2-5; 10 nucleotides line up with TRBD1. The CDR3 extends over 14 amino acids. Germline V gives CDR1 SEHNR, CDR2 FQNEAQ (reference sequence). V lost 5 bases, J lost 4 bases, and 4 bases stayed unmatched.

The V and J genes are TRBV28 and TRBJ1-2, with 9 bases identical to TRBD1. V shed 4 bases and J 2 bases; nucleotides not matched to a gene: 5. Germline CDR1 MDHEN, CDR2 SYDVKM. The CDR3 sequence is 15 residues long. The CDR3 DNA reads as TGTGCCAGCAGTTCCACGACAGGGGGGAACTATGGCTACACCTTC. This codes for CASSSTTGGNYGYTF.